The 8 T cell receptor beta chains below come from one sample, sequenced in a study of blood T cell repertoires in COVID-19 (dated by TCRdb to 2018 to 2020). Receptor libraries were prepared by the immunoSEQ multiplex PCR assay. As stored in TCRdb, this immuneACCESS dataset retains in-frame rearrangements with V and J assigned. A fraction of the clones does not appear; measured against another copy, unresolved V genes explain less than half of the discrepancy, and the remainder lacks a known reason. Within this sample are some 94,000 clones, with about 83% of them counted one time only. The leading ten clones occupy approximately 15% of the sample. The sequenced sample consisted of peripheral blood. These receptors all stem from a human donor in a cohort sampled during active COVID-19.

This clone was seen more than once but under ten times. The rearrangement links TRBV11-2 to TRBJ2-7; maybe TRBD1 (6 bases). Per the germline V gene, CDR1 is SGHAT and CDR2 is FQNNGV. Trimming removed 4 bases at V and 3 bases at J, with 22 bases between. The CDR3 covers 17 residues. The CDR3 sequence is CASSYLAGTRAGYEQYF. The CDR3 DNA is TGTGCCAGCAGCTATTTGGCCGGGACAAGGGCCGGCTACGAGCAGTACTTC.

The rearrangement joins TRBV4-3 to TRBJ2-7, with 12 bases lining up with TRBD2. Germline V CDR1 and CDR2: LGHNA, YSLEER. The trim removed 4 bases at V and 1 base at J, leaving 2 bases unmatched. The CDR3 spans 15 residues. The CDR3 loop reads CASSLGLAGSYEQYF. The DNA for the CDR3 is TGCGCCAGCAGCCTCGGACTAGCGGGATCCTACGAGCAGTACTTC.

The chain employs TRBV5-4 and TRBJ1-6, with D possibly being TRBD1 (5 bases). Germline V CDR1 and CDR2: SGHNT, YYREEE (reference sequence). The CDR3 is made up of 15 amino acids. Trimming pared 2 bases from V and 2 bases from J, leaving 8 bases between. The CDR3 region has the DNA TGTGCCAGCAGCTTCGCAGGGACCTATAATTCACCCCTCCACTTT. It specifies CASSFAGTYNSPLHF.

This sequence joins TRBV3-1 (or the pseudogene TRBV3-2) and TRBJ2-1; no clear D gene. This CDR3 has 11 amino acids. Trimming left V 2 bases short and J 12 bases short, with 8 bases between. Germline CDR1 is LGHDT and CDR2 is YNNKEL (reference sequence). The CDR3 loop reads CASSQNTLQFF. The CDR3, as DNA: TGTGCCAGCAGCCAAAATACTTTGCAGTTCTTC.

The chain combines TRBV2 with TRBJ1-5; no firm D call. The CDR3 runs 13 residues. V lost 6 bases to trimming and J lost 6 bases, with 12 bases between them. The germline CDR1 and CDR2 sequences are SNHLY and FYNNEI. The CDR3 here is CASRRGSSQPQHF. CDR3 nucleotide sequence: TGTGCCAGCAGGAGAGGGTCCAGTCAGCCCCAGCATTTT.

The chain combines TRBV19 with TRBJ2-7; 7 nucleotides line up with TRBD1. The trim removed 6 bases at V and 2 bases at J, leaving 10 bases unmatched. CDR3 length equals 15 residues. Germline V gene lookup returns CDR1 LNHDA and CDR2 SQIVND (reference sequence). The CDR3 coding sequence is TGTGCCAGTAGCTTCTCCGGGACAGTTACCTACGAGCAGTACTTC. Protein sequence: CASSFSGTVTYEQYF.

The chain is built from TRBV29-1 and TRBJ2-2; D is perhaps TRBD1 (6 bases). V lost 5 bases to trimming and J lost 0 bases, with 19 bases between them. Germline V gene lookup returns CDR1 SQVTM and CDR2 ANQGSEA. The CDR3 spans 17 residues. The CDR3 sequence is CSVTEGTGISNTGELFF. In DNA, the CDR3 is TGCAGCGTTACTGAGGGAACAGGGATTTCGAACACCGGGGAGCTGTTTTTT.

The genes are TRBV3-1 (or the pseudogene TRBV3-2) and TRBJ2-5; D not resolved. This CDR3 contains 13 residues. CDR1 and CDR2 (germline): LGHDT, YNNKEL (reference sequence). V lost 2 bases and J lost 1, with 5 bases in between. CDR3 nucleotide sequence: TGTGCCAGCAGCCAATCCGGCCAAGAGACCCAGTACTTC. Protein: CASSQSGQETQYF.